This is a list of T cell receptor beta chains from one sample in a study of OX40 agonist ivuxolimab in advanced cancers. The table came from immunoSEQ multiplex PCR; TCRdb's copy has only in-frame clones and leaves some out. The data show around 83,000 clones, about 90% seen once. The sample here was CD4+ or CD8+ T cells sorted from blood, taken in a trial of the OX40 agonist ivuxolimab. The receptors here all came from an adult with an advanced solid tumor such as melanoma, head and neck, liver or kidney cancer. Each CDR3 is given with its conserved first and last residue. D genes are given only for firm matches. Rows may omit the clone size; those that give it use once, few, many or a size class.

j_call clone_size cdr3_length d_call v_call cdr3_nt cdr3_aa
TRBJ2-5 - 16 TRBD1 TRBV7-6 TGTGCCAGCAGCTTAGCTCCGACAGGGAGCCAAGAGACCCAGTACTTC CASSLAPTGSQETQYF
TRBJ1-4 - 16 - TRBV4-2 TGTGCCAGCAGCCAAGATACGCTCTCTACTAATGAAAAACTGTTTTTT CASSQDTLSTNEKLFF
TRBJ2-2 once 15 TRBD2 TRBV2 TGTGCCAGCAGTACCCGGACTAGCGGGAGGGGGGAGCTGTTTTTT CASSTRTSGRGELFF
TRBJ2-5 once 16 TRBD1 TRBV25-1 TGTGCCAGCAGTGGAAGGCGGACAGGGGCGGGGGAGACCCAGTACTTC CASSGRRTGAGETQYF
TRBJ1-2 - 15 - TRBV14 TGTGCCAGCAGCCAAGTAGCCGGGGAGAACTATGGCTACACCTTC CASSQVAGENYGYTF
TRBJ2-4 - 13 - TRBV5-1 TGCGCCAGCAGCTTGAGTACAGGGAACATTCAGTACTTC CASSLSTGNIQYF
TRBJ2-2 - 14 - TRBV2 TGTGCCAGCAGACCTAACAGGGACACCGGGGAGCTGTTTTTT CASRPNRDTGELFF
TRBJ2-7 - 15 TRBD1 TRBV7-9 TGTGCCAGCAGCGGCCTCGGGACAGCCTCCTACGAGCAGTACTTC CASSGLGTASYEQYF
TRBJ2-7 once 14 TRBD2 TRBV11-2 TGTGCCAGCAGCTTATCGGGGGGTCCCTACGAGCAGTACTTC CASSLSGGPYEQYF
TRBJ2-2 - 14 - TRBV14 TGTGCCAGCAGCCTCAGCGGACAGTCCGGGGAGCTGTTTTTT CASSLSGQSGELFF
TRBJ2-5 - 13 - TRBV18 TGTGCCAGCTCACCCCAGAACCAAGAGACCCAGTACTTC CASSPQNQETQYF
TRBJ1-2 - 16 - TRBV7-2 TGTGCCAGCAGCCCTACTGGGGGTCACACCTCCCGGGGCTACACCTTC CASSPTGGHTSRGYTF
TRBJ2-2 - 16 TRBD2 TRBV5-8 TGTGCCAGCAGCTTGGCGGTAGCGGGAGTCTCCGGGGAGCTGTTTTTT CASSLAVAGVSGELFF
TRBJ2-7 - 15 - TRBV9 TGTGCCAGCAGCCGAACGACTACCAGTTTCCACGAGCAGTACTTC CASSRTTTSFHEQYF
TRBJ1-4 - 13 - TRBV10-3 TGTGCCACCCGTCAGGGATCTAATGAAAAACTGTTTTTT CATRQGSNEKLFF
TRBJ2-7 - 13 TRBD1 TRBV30 TGTGCCTGGACACCCCGGGACAGCTACGAGCAGTACTTC CAWTPRDSYEQYF
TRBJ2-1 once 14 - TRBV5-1 TGCGCCAGCAGCTTGGGCCTAGCTAGCAATGAGCAGTTCTTC CASSLGLASNEQFF
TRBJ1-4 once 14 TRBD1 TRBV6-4 TGTGCCAGCAGTAGACAGGGGGCCGTTGAAAAACTGTTTTTT CASSRQGAVEKLFF
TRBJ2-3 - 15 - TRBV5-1 TGCGCCAGCAGACCGCAGGGGTACAGCACAGATACGCAGTATTTT CASRPQGYSTDTQYF
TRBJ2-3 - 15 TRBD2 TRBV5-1 TGCGCCAGCAGGTTGCTAGCGGGAGGGACAGATACGCAGTATTTT CASRLLAGGTDTQYF